The rows below give T cell receptor beta chains drawn from one sample of a study of siplizumab effects on memory and regulatory T cells. No antigen has been identified for these receptors. Libraries were prepared by immunoSEQ multiplex PCR; TCRdb keeps only in-frame clonotypes and omits some of them. The table shows roughly 13,000 clones, with around 49% occurring only once. The sample comprised CFSE-low (dividing) CD4+ T cells sorted from an allogeneic mixed lymphocyte reaction. These receptors all come from a human donor in good health; the cells came from an allogeneic mixed lymphocyte reaction. The CDR3 runs from the conserved cysteine through the conserved F or W. The order of the fields is CDR3 protein, CDR3 DNA, D gene, V gene, J gene, clone size. A D gene is named only where the DNA matches it firmly. Rows may omit the clone size; those that give it use once, few, many or a size class.

CASSDSGKDTQYF	TGTGCCAGCAGTGATTCGGGGAAAGATACGCAGTATTTT	.	TRBV2	TRBJ2-3	.
CASSPDRAQPQHF	TGTGCCAGCTCACCGGACAGGGCTCAGCCCCAGCATTTT	TRBD1	TRBV18	TRBJ1-5	.
CASSRTGIVSQPQHF	TGTGCCAGCAGCCGGACAGGGATAGTATCTCAGCCCCAGCATTTT	TRBD1	TRBV6-6	TRBJ1-5	.
CASSLVSDTQYF	TGTGCCAGCAGCTTAGTGTCGGATACGCAGTATTTT	.	TRBV7-9	TRBJ2-3	.
CASSLQGARETQYF	TGCGCCAGCAGCTTGCAGGGGGCGCGGGAGACCCAGTACTTC	TRBD1	TRBV5-1	TRBJ2-5	.
CASSLTVRNNQETQYF	TGTGCCAGCAGCTTAACCGTCCGGAATAATCAAGAGACCCAGTACTTC	.	TRBV7-8	TRBJ2-5	.
CASSFGDGYTF	TGTGCCAGCAGCTTCGGGGATGGCTACACCTTC	.	TRBV7-9	TRBJ1-2	.
CASSEAGGQVLNTIYF	TGTGCCAGCAGTGAAGCCGGGGGGCAAGTGTTAAACACCATATATTTT	.	TRBV2	TRBJ1-3	.
CASSLSRRTQYF	TGTGCCAGCAGCCTCTCTAGAAGGACCCAGTACTTC	.	TRBV14	TRBJ2-5	.
CASSETGSGGYTF	TGTGCCAGCTCGGAAACAGGTTCGGGTGGCTACACCTTC	.	TRBV18	TRBJ1-2	few
CAWSALGRGSSYEQYF	TGTGCCTGGAGCGCCCTGGGGCGGGGGAGCTCCTACGAGCAGTACTTC	TRBD2	TRBV30	TRBJ2-7	.
CASSRGLMNTEAFF	TGTGCCAGCAGCAGGGGACTGATGAACACTGAAGCTTTCTTT	.	TRBV7-2	TRBJ1-1	.
CASSPPPTDTQYF	TGTGCCAGCTCACCACCGCCCACAGATACGCAGTATTTT	.	TRBV18	TRBJ2-3	.
CASSRDVTGISPLHF	TGTGCCAGCAGTAGGGACGTGACAGGGATTTCACCCCTCCACTTT	TRBD1	TRBV27	TRBJ1-6	medium-sized
CAGRSGTYEQYF	TGTGCCGGCCGTAGCGGGACCTACGAGCAGTACTTC	TRBD2	TRBV28	TRBJ2-7	.
CASSPRPSTGNTIYF	TGTGCCAGCAGTCCCCGACCAAGTACGGGAAACACCATATATTTT	.	TRBV27	TRBJ1-3	.
CASSLDSGTGGELFF	TGTGCCAGCAGCTTAGATAGTGGGACGGGCGGGGAGCTGTTTTTT	.	TRBV7-3	TRBJ2-2	.
CASSPDSNYGYTF	TGTGCCAGCAGCCCAGACAGTAACTATGGCTACACCTTC	.	TRBV11-3	TRBJ1-2	.
CATSREQGRSSGYTF	TGTGCCACCAGCAGAGAACAAGGACGGTCGTCTGGCTACACCTTC	.	TRBV15	TRBJ1-2	few
CASRQGSSPLHF	TGTGCCAGCCGACAGGGGAGTTCACCCCTCCACTTT	TRBD1	TRBV7-2	TRBJ1-6	few
CASSIASGGQETQYF	TGTGCCAGTAGTATAGCGAGTGGGGGACAAGAGACCCAGTACTTC	.	TRBV19	TRBJ2-5	few
CASSRGPSPGFGNTIYF	TGCGCCAGCAGCCGAGGACCGTCACCAGGATTTGGAAACACCATATATTTT	.	TRBV4-3	TRBJ1-3	.
CASSLAYNSPLHF	TGTGCCAGCAGCTTAGCGTATAATTCACCCCTCCACTTT	.	TRBV7-3	TRBJ1-6	.
CSVFNRQRLNYGYTF	TGCAGCGTTTTTAACCGACAGCGACTTAACTATGGCTACACCTTC	.	TRBV29-1	TRBJ1-2	.
CASSSDRRPTDTQYF	TGTGCCAGCAGCTCCGACAGGCGACCTACGGATACGCAGTATTTT	.	TRBV7-2	TRBJ2-3	few
CASSMGGSMNTEAFF	TGTGCCAGTAGTATGGGGGGCAGTATGAACACTGAAGCTTTCTTT	.	TRBV19	TRBJ1-1	.
CAWSVVAGGNTIYF	TGTGCCTGGAGTGTAGTGGCAGGCGGAAACACCATATATTTT	.	TRBV30	TRBJ1-3	.
CASSLARGDTQYF	TGTGCCAGCAGCTTAGCGCGGGGGGATACGCAGTATTTT	TRBD2	TRBV7-9	TRBJ2-3	.
CASSVRLQGAGIYNEQFF	TGTGCCAGCAGCGTCCGCCTCCAGGGAGCGGGGATCTACAATGAGCAGTTCTTC	TRBD2	TRBV14	TRBJ2-1	.
CASSPQMNTEAFF	TGTGCCAGCTCACCACAGATGAACACTGAAGCTTTCTTT	.	TRBV18	TRBJ1-1	.
CASSQDLRRRGGYTF	TGCGCCAGCAGCCAAGATCTAAGGCGAAGAGGTGGCTACACCTTC	.	TRBV4-3	TRBJ1-2	.
CASRTSGTGELFF	TGTGCCAGCCGGACTAGCGGTACCGGGGAGCTGTTTTTT	TRBD2	TRBV6-1	TRBJ2-2	.
CASSLGVAETQYF	TGTGCTAGCAGCTTGGGAGTGGCGGAGACCCAGTACTTC	.	TRBV7-7	TRBJ2-5	.
CAISELRSYGYTF	TGTGCCATCAGTGAGCTTCGGAGCTATGGCTACACCTTC	.	TRBV10-3	TRBJ1-2	.
CASSPGGEKLFF	TGTGCCAGCAGCCCCGGAGGGGAAAAACTGTTTTTT	.	TRBV11-3	TRBJ1-4	.
CASSQGDRGRKTQYF	TGTGCCAGCAGTCAAGGGGACAGGGGGCGGAAGACCCAGTACTTC	TRBD1	TRBV6-5	TRBJ2-5	medium-sized
CASSRGTDPNYGYTF	TGTGCCAGCTCACGAGGGACGGACCCTAACTATGGCTACACCTTC	.	TRBV18	TRBJ1-2	.
CASSQGYGYTF	TGTGCCAGCAGTCAGGGCTATGGCTACACCTTC	.	TRBV27	TRBJ1-2	.
CASSHGQGGSYGYTF	TGTGCCAGCAGTCACGGACAGGGTGGCTCCTATGGCTACACCTTC	TRBD1	TRBV27	TRBJ1-2	.
CASSLRGRDTEAFF	TGTGCCAGCAGCTTACGGGGCAGGGACACTGAAGCTTTCTTT	.	TRBV11-3	TRBJ1-1	medium-sized
CASSMLGFTYNEQFF	TGTGCCAGTAGTATGTTGGGGTTCACCTACAATGAGCAGTTCTTC	.	TRBV19	TRBJ2-1	.
CASSDAGGSYNEQFF	TGTGCCAGCAGTGACGCGGGAGGGTCCTACAATGAGCAGTTCTTC	TRBD2	TRBV2	TRBJ2-1	.
CASSDNYEQYF	TGTGCCAGCAGTGACAATTACGAGCAGTACTTC	.	TRBV6-1	TRBJ2-7	.
CASSLAGQGNWDEQFF	TGTGCCAGCAGCTTAGCCGGACAGGGTAATTGGGATGAGCAGTTCTTC	TRBD1	TRBV11-3	TRBJ2-1	.
CSVATGNQPQHF	TGCAGCGTTGCCACCGGCAATCAGCCCCAGCATTTT	.	TRBV29-1	TRBJ1-5	.
CASSSRLVGTPRF	TGTGCCAGCAGCTCACGCCTAGTCGGGACACCCAGATTT	.	TRBV11-3	TRBJ1-4	.
CASSEHTVSYEQYF	TGTGCCAGCAGTGAACACACAGTCTCCTACGAGCAGTACTTC	.	TRBV6-1	TRBJ2-7	.
CASSSPRGGGWDNEQFF	TGTGCCAGCAGCTCCCCCCGAGGAGGGGGCTGGGACAATGAGCAGTTCTTC	.	TRBV5-6	TRBJ2-1	.
CASSLDSGTGGELFF	TGTGCCAGCAGCTTAGATAGTGGGACGGGCGGGGAGCTGTTTTTT	.	TRBV5-5	TRBJ2-2	few
CASSSNGGNTIYF	TGTGCCAGCAGTTCAAACGGGGGAAACACCATATATTTT	.	TRBV6-5	TRBJ1-3	.
CASSLGADNEKLFF	TGTGCCAGCAGCTTGGGGGCAGATAATGAAAAACTGTTTTTT	.	TRBV5-4	TRBJ1-4	.
CASSQQGQVATEAFF	TGTGCCAGCAGCCAACAGGGGCAAGTGGCCACTGAAGCTTTCTTT	TRBD1	TRBV7-9	TRBJ1-1	.
CAWSYARGTEAFF	TGTGCCTGGAGTTACGCCAGGGGTACTGAAGCTTTCTTT	.	TRBV30	TRBJ1-1	.
CASTLSPRYNEQFF	TGTGCCAGCACTCTATCCCCCAGGTACAATGAGCAGTTCTTC	.	TRBV2	TRBJ2-1	.
CASSWTGEGYTF	TGTGCCAGCAGCTGGACAGGGGAAGGCTACACCTTC	TRBD1	TRBV6-6	TRBJ1-2	few